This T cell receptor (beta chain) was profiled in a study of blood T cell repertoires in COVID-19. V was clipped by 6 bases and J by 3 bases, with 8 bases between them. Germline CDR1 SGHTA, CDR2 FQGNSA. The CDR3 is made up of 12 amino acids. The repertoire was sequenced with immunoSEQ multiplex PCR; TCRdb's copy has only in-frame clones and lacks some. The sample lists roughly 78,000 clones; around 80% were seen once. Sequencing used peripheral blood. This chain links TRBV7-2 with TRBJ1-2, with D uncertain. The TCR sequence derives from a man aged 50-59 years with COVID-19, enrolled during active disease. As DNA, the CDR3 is TGTGCCAGCAGTCAGCGGGACTATGGCTACACCTTC. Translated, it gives CASSQRDYGYTF.